Listed here are 24 T cell receptor beta chains from one sample, sequenced in a study of cytotoxic CD8 clonotypes in ibrutinib-treated CLL. The table came from immunoSEQ multiplex PCR; TCRdb's copy has only in-frame clones and leaves some out. This table has approximately 80,000 clones, roughly 84% appearing once. The specimen was PBMCs, collected before ibrutinib treatment. The receptor set was obtained from a human donor with chronic lymphocytic leukemia.

The rearrangement joins TRBV28 to TRBJ2-7; 8 nucleotides match TRBD1. This CDR3 is 14 amino acids long. Germline CDR1 and CDR2: MDHEN and SYDVKM. V was pared by 2 bases and J by 5 bases, with 5 bases of the junction left unmatched. CDR3 protein: CASSLRTGRDEQYF. The DNA of the CDR3 is TGTGCCAGCAGTTTAAGGACAGGGAGAGACGAGCAGTACTTC.

This clone was observed a handful of times. V gene TRBV19 combines with J gene TRBJ2-5; TRBD1 aligns across 7 bases. The germline gives CDR1 LNHDA, CDR2 SQIVND (reference sequence). The CDR3 is 13 amino acids. Germline trimming cut 5 bases from V and 5 bases from J; bases unmatched to any gene: 5. The DNA for the CDR3 is TGTGCCAGTAGTGACAGGGTCGGGGAGACCCAGTACTTC. Translation gives CASSDRVGETQYF.

The CDR3 here is CASSYDTAGSTDTQYF. The CDR3 nucleotides read TGTGCCAGCAGTTACGATACGGCGGGGTCAACAGATACGCAGTATTTT. V is TRBV6-6 and J is TRBJ2-3, with TRBD2 as a possible D gene (6 bases). The CDR3 spans 16 residues. V gave up 2 bases and J gave up 3 bases, with 15 bases separating them. Germline CDR1 MNHNY, CDR2 SVGAGI (reference sequence).

This chain connects TRBV29-1 to TRBJ2-6; no definite D call. The CDR3 is 13 residues long. Germline V gene data show CDR1 as SQVTM and CDR2 as ANQGSEA. V shed 5 bases and J shed 4 bases, with 9 bases lying between them. CDR3 sequence reads: CSVLVGGANVLTF. Here the CDR3 DNA reads TGCAGCGTTCTCGTCGGGGGGGCCAACGTCCTGACTTTC.

The chain carries TRBV21-1 and TRBJ1-2. TRBV21-1 is an annotated pseudogene. The length of the CDR3 is 14 residues. CDR3 bases: TGTGCCAGCCCCTTTTTGGAGCCTAACTATGGCTACACCTTC. Translation: CASPFLEPNYGYTF.

The genes are TRBV30 and TRBJ1-2, with D perhaps matching TRBD1 (6 bases). V was trimmed by 3 bases and J by 2 bases, leaving 16 bases between them. The CDR3 consists of 15 residues. In germline, CDR1 is GTSNPN, CDR2 SVGIG (reference sequence). The CDR3 sequence is CAWRDSGTPNYGYTF. In nucleotides, the CDR3 is TGTGCCTGGAGGGATTCCGGGACACCCAACTATGGCTACACCTTC.

The gene calls are TRBV19 and TRBJ1-4; the D is unclear. Germline V gene sequence: CDR1 LNHDA, CDR2 SQIVND (reference sequence). V was cut by 3 bases and J by 1 base, with 6 bases left in between. This CDR3 has 14 residues. CDR3 in DNA: TGTGCCAGTAGTATTTGGAGAACTAATGAAAAACTGTTTTTT. It specifies CASSIWRTNEKLFF.

The chain uses TRBV27 and TRBJ1-1, with D possibly matching TRBD1 (6 bases). Trimming removed 3 bases at V and 4 bases at J, with 15 bases between. There are 15 residues in the CDR3. Germline lookup yields CDR1 MNHEY and CDR2 SMNVEV (reference sequence). The CDR3 here is CASSLAGGVGTEAFF. CDR3 DNA sequence: TGTGCCAGCAGTTTGGCGGGGGGCGTGGGCACTGAAGCTTTCTTT.

The genes are TRBV2 and TRBJ2-1; D gene unclear. Trimming removed 1 base from V and 7 bases from J, with 8 bases in between. The CDR3 length is 13 residues. The germline gives CDR1 SNHLY, CDR2 FYNNEI. The CDR3 region is CASSEGLRNEQFF. Written as DNA, the CDR3 is TGTGCCAGCAGTGAAGGTTTGAGGAATGAGCAGTTCTTC.

This sequence joins TRBV4-1 and TRBJ1-2; TRBD1 might be the D (6 bases). The germline V gene has CDR1 MGHRA and CDR2 YSYEKL. The CDR3 spans 15 residues. Trimming took off 0 bases at V and 5 bases at J, with 13 bases between the two ends. The CDR3 sequence: CASSQEPGAGYGYTF. The CDR3 bases are TGCGCCAGCAGCCAAGAACCGGGGGCGGGTTATGGCTACACCTTC.

The gene calls are TRBV7-8 and TRBJ2-7, with D perhaps TRBD1 (6 bases). Germline V CDR1 and CDR2: SGHVS, FQNEAQ. This CDR3 region has 16 residues. Trimming shortened V by 1 base and J by 4 bases, and 17 bases separated the two germline ends. The CDR3 loop reads CASSLEGHPGLYEQYF. CDR3 in DNA: TGTGCCAGCAGCTTAGAGGGACATCCCGGCCTTTACGAGCAGTACTTC. Drawing the rest from reference TRBV7-8 and TRBJ2-7, the complete variable domain is GAGVSQSPRYKVAKRGQDVALRCDPISGHVSLFWYQQALGQGPEFLTYFQNEAQLDKSGLPSDRFFAERPEGSVSTLKIQRTQQEDSAVYLCASSLEGHPGLYEQYFGPGTRLTVT.

The J gene is TRBJ1-4, the V gene TRBV25-1, with unresolved D. This CDR3 is 14 amino acids long. V dropped 11 bases and J dropped 6 bases, with 19 bases sitting between them. Per germline, CDR1 MGHDK and CDR2 SYGVNS. The CDR3 DNA is TGTGCCTTCCCGGAGGCAAAGAGGTATGAAAAACTGTTTTTT. Amino acid sequence: CAFPEAKRYEKLFF.

The chain recombines TRBV4-1 with TRBJ2-2; 9 nucleotides line up with TRBD2. This CDR3 is built from 18 residues. Trimming cost V 4 bases and J 0 bases; bases outside gene matches: 9. Germline V gene lookup returns CDR1 MGHRA and CDR2 YSYEKL. The DNA for the CDR3 is TGCGCCAGCAGCCCCCCTCTAGGACTAGCGCCGAACACCGGGGAGCTGTTTTTT. Encoded protein: CASSPPLGLAPNTGELFF.

This clone was seen only once. The chain recombines TRBV4-1 with TRBJ2-3, with 11 bases that match TRBD2. In germline, CDR1 is MGHRA, CDR2 YSYEKL. V gave up 5 bases and J gave up 1 base; unmatched junction bases: 2. This CDR3 region has 15 residues. The CDR3 region is CASSWGLAGTDTQYF. The CDR3 nucleotides are TGCGCCAGCAGCTGGGGACTAGCGGGCACAGATACGCAGTATTTT.

There are a few counts of this clone. The chain links TRBV9 to TRBJ2-5; no clear D gene. With 7 bases removed from V and 3 bases from J, the gap between germline ends came to 7 bases. The CDR3 is made up of 11 amino acids. CDR1 is SGDLS, CDR2 YYNGEE, per germline. The chain's CDR3 is CASGLKETQYF. CDR3 coding DNA: TGTGCCAGCGGATTAAAAGAGACCCAGTACTTC.

Points on this clone: At one of its ends the junction is not consistent with the germline gene, which may arise from a read error. This chain uses TRBV7-7 with TRBJ2-3, with D possibly being TRBD2 (5 bases). The CDR3 spans 17 residues. The germline V gene has CDR1 SSHAT and CDR2 FNYEAQ (reference sequence). In DNA, the CDR3 is TGTGCTAGCAGCTTAATCCCCTCTGCGGGTAGGACAGATACGCAGTATTTT. This gives the protein CASSLIPSAGRTDTQYF.

The chain recombines TRBV11-2 with TRBJ2-5; 10 bases fit TRBD2. The CDR3 runs 13 residues. The junction had 1 base not matched to a gene; V was cut back by 4 bases and J by 5 bases. The germline V gene has CDR1 SGHAT and CDR2 FQNNGV. This chain's CDR3 is CASSSGLAETQYF. CDR3 nucleotides: TGTGCCAGCAGCTCGGGACTAGCGGAGACCCAGTACTTC.

V is TRBV5-1 and J is TRBJ1-3; the D is unclear. Between the trimmed V and J ends, which lost 4 bases and 0 bases, there was a span of 14 bases. CDR1 SGHRS and CDR2 YFSETQ come from the germline V gene. This CDR3 is 16 amino acids long. This chain's CDR3 is CASSPTGEHSGNTIYF. The CDR3 DNA sequence: TGCGCCAGCAGCCCGACGGGAGAACACTCTGGAAACACCATATATTTT.

The chain couples TRBV5-1 to TRBJ2-3, with a weak D call TRBD1 (5 bases). There are 15 residues in the CDR3. Trimming cost V 0 bases and J 4 bases, with 12 bases left between them. CDR1 is SGHRS, CDR2 YFSETQ, per germline. The CDR3 here is CASSLVGRVSDTQYF. CDR3 sequence (DNA): TGCGCCAGCAGCTTGGTGGGCAGGGTTTCAGATACGCAGTATTTT.

The chain carries TRBV28 and TRBJ2-5; TRBD1 matches at 10 bases. From germline, CDR1 is MDHEN and CDR2 SYDVKM. The CDR3 is made up of 16 amino acids. V trimming: 5 bases; J trimming: 2 bases; junction bases outside the gene matches: 8. The CDR3 loop reads CASSPGTGVLQETQYF. CDR3 coding DNA: TGTGCCAGCAGTCCGGGGACAGGGGTTTTGCAAGAGACCCAGTACTTC.

The chain joins TRBV11-2 to TRBJ2-2; D is ambiguous. The CDR3 has 16 residues. Germline CDR1 and CDR2: SGHAT and FQNNGV. V was trimmed by 0 bases and J by 0 bases, leaving 8 bases between them. CDR3 amino acids: CASSLDRLTNTGELFF. CDR3 nucleotides: TGTGCCAGCAGCTTAGATCGGCTTACGAACACCGGGGAGCTGTTTTTT. Full variable domain (rest looked up from reference TRBV11-2 and TRBJ2-2): EAGVAQSPRYKIIEKRQSVAFWCNPISGHATLYWYQQILGQGPKLLIQFQNNGVVDDSQLPKDRFSAERLKGVDSTLKIQPAKLEDSAVYLCASSLDRLTNTGELFFGEGSRLTVL.

This chain links TRBV11-2 with TRBJ1-1; 9 bases are shared with TRBD1. Trimming cost V 5 bases and J 8 bases; bases outside gene matches: 3. Looked up from germline, CDR1 is SGHAT and CDR2 is FQNNGV. The CDR3 consists of 12 residues. The CDR3 nucleotides read TGTGCCAGCAGCCTGGGACAGGGAGAAGCTTTCTTT. It codes for CASSLGQGEAFF.

The chain uses TRBV19 and TRBJ2-1; TRBD2 might be the D (6 bases). This CDR3 region has 14 residues. The germline CDR1 and CDR2 sequences are LNHDA and SQIVND (reference sequence). V was trimmed by 7 bases and J by 4 bases, leaving 14 bases between them. The CDR3 region is CASTLDGSYNEQFF. CDR3 nucleotides: TGTGCCAGTACCCTGGACGGGAGTTACAATGAGCAGTTCTTC. The entire variable domain, with the rest obtained from reference TRBV19 and TRBJ2-1, is as follows: DGGITQSPKYLFRKEGQNVTLSCEQNLNHDAMYWYRQDPGQGLRLIYYSQIVNDFQKGDIAEGYSVSREKKESFPLTVTSAQKNPTAFYLCASTLDGSYNEQFFGPGTRLTVL.

The rearrangement uses TRBV29-1 and TRBJ2-3; D is unresolved. The V end lost 5 bases, the J end lost 6 bases, and 9 bases lay between the germline ends. Germline assignment: CDR1 SQVTM and CDR2 ANQGSEA. The CDR3 extends over 11 amino acids. The CDR3 spells CSVFSPDTQYF. DNA for the CDR3: TGCAGCGTTTTTAGTCCGGATACGCAGTATTTT.